This T cell receptor (beta chain) was documented in a study of cytomegalovirus exposure and HLA in healthy donors (dated by TCRdb to about 2017). With respect to the entire study: An earlier analysis of several hundred of the donors reported 250 to 350 Gb of sequence data and approximately 120 million unique TCR beta sequences obtained from approximately 180 million T cells. Roughly 300 gigabases of sequencing data and tens of millions of unique TCR sequences were included in an early release covering roughly 600 HLA-typed donors. The genetic ancestry cluster associated with self-reported Caucasian donors included over 65% of the 300 to 450 genotyped donors. The aim of the study was to test whether cataloging public T cell receptors could identify signatures of past pathogen exposure. The study profiled the T cell repertoires of 666 subjects by immunosequencing and related them to cytomegalovirus serostatus. Along with the approximately 700-subject first cohort, a separate validation cohort of 120 different subjects was used. The study combined high-throughput TCR immunosequencing, statistical association of individual TCRs with disease status, and machine learning to predict cytomegalovirus infection status. To study patterns of TCR occurrence, a later analysis re-analyzed previously published TCR beta repertoires from 600 to 750 donors and added high-resolution HLA genotyping. In the later analysis, no new phenotypic data were used to find candidate immune exposures; instead, reliance was placed on TCR beta sequences and their occurrence across donors. In an earlier analysis of roughly 600 of the donors, high-throughput TCR beta sequencing was used to judge whether each TCR beta V gene segment behaved as functional or pseudogenic. Donor age, sex, ethnicity and CMV serostatus were collected together with the repertoire data. Genome-wide SNP genotypes for about 65% of the 666 donors were used in a later genetic analysis, which treated that subset as a discovery cohort. All discovery cohort repertoires had been generated on a single sequencing platform. HLA typing covered class I and class II loci at four-digit resolution. The number of donors typed differed by locus, with about 629-630 for A, B, C, DRB1 and DQB1, more than 500 for DQA1, 600 to 610 for DPA1, and some 470 for DPB1. Four or five DR-DQ haplotypes were treated as single units for association and clustering because of strong linkage in the cohort. Among roughly 400 genotyped donors of the cohort, an average of roughly 230,000 unique TCR beta nucleotide sequences was sequenced per donor, of which about 18% were non-productive.

In the case of this clone: The specificity of this receptor is unknown. No base quality values were provided; no much bigger clone lies one nucleotide off.

The cohort was made up of approximately 700 healthy bone marrow donors. Cohort members were all nominally healthy when sampled, although unrecorded immune exposures were likely present. The donor tested CMV seropositive, placing the donor among the approximately 310 seropositive members of the cohort. Every donor gave a peripheral blood sample, and the peripheral blood mononuclear cells from that sample were used for TCR beta sequencing. The Qiagen DNeasy Blood Extraction Kit was used to extract genomic DNA from the blood cell samples. Taken from cysteine to phenylalanine, the CDR3 has 14 residues. Just the 42-base CDR3 DNA is kept, in frame starting at base 1. For this chain, trimming is 4 bases at the V end and 6 bases at the J end, and the number of junction bases without a gene match is 3. The germline V gene gives CDR1 as LGHNA and CDR2 as YSLEER. Library creation used the immunoSEQ multiplex PCR assay. For the multiplex PCR, a mixture combining 60 forward primers for TCR Vbeta segments and 13 reverse primers for TCR Jbeta segments was used. The CDR3 region of rearranged TCR beta genes was amplified from genomic DNA with a multiplex PCR assay. Amplified TCR beta libraries were sequenced as 87-base-pair reads on the Illumina HiSeq System. The original pipeline was this. In a later analysis, about 80 million unique TCR beta chains were counted across the approximately 640 repertoires, and about 10 million of these chains were shared by at least two donors. A nearest-neighbor algorithm error-corrected the raw reads and collapsed the reads into unique sequences, merging closely related sequences to remove PCR and sequencing errors. To assign V, D and J gene segments, CDR3 sequences were aligned to IMGT reference sequences. For a sequence to be retained, a match of at least six nucleotides to both a V gene segment and a J gene segment was required. A rearrangement was called productive if the CDR3 had no stop codons and remained in frame with V and J, and every other rearrangement was called non-productive. CDR3 was defined by IMGT convention, running from the second conserved V-encoded cysteine to the conserved J-encoded phenylalanine. In an earlier analysis of more than 550 of the donors, sequences lacking an unambiguous match to a single V gene segment were excluded. An earlier analysis of roughly 590 of the donors called V segments functional above 56.7% productive rearrangements and segregating when the between-donor standard deviation exceeded 5%. A statistical classification framework was built for diagnosing cytomegalovirus status from the catalog of TCR beta chain sequences. V and J gene assignment, in a later analysis, came from comparing TCR nucleotide sequences with IMGT/GENE-DB human TR gene sequences. The TCRdist pipeline was used in a later analysis to assign CDR3 sequences and most-parsimonious VDJ recombination scenarios. In a later analysis, each TCR beta chain was defined by its CDR3 amino acid sequence together with its V-gene family, and reads lacking a unique V-gene family were excluded. A later analysis removed 550 to 700 highly shared, low-generation-probability nucleotide sequences to deal with suspected cross-contamination and a sequencing artifact. For each public chain, a later analysis derived a clonal expansion index from normalized ranks of inferred template counts within each repertoire. A later analysis computed generation probabilities with a VDJ recombination model fitted to out-of-frame rearrangements, and checked the results against IGoR. Hypergeometric tests were used in a later analysis to score TCR-TCR, TCR-HLA and TCR-CMV co-occurrence, with a repertoire-size bias correction applied to the TCR pairs. False discovery rates were estimated in a later analysis by permuting HLA or CMV assignments 20 times. In a later analysis, co-occurring TCRs were grouped with DBSCAN, and TCRdist sequence similarity was added when clustering was performed within HLA-allele-positive subsets. Repertoires with fewer than 30,000 or more than 120,000 public chains, plus five repertoires with anomalous nucleotide sharing, were excluded from co-occurrence clustering. TCRdb carries this immuneACCESS record with in-frame sequences only. Its versions omit some clonotypes, under half of them owing to an unresolved V gene in the studies checked, with the rest unexplained. The V and J calls and clone size were taken over from that table, and D and trimming were inferred from the DNA. The sample table holds about 180,000 clones, of which roughly 77% were seen once. The ten largest clones take up 1% of the sample.

Here is what the overall study found, with its caveats: A few of the identified cytomegalovirus-associated TCR beta chains were confirmed in vitro to be specific for cytomegalovirus antigens. According to a later analysis, parvovirus B19, influenza, CMV and Epstein-Barr virus appeared linked to several top co-occurrence clusters. When HLA alleles, especially DR and DQ, strongly co-occurred, TCR associations were difficult to assign to individual alleles. The only immune exposure information available for the cohort was CMV serostatus. Because HLA typing was missing for some donors at each locus, association tests included only the typed subset. This cohort had only TCR beta chains sequenced, and the lack of alpha or paired-chain data limited which features could be detected. At a false discovery rate of 0.05, a later analysis linked roughly 17,000 TCR beta sequences to specific HLA alleles. In a later genetic analysis, a missense DCLRE1C variant was associated with V-gene and J-gene trimming of TCR beta chains, and the association was replicated in an independent cohort. The authors suggested that the approach could potentially be generalized to other disease states and immunological phenotypes. The presence/absence analyses assumed that sequencing depth was roughly uniform across donors, and that assumption may not be true. Over 15 rarely observed V segments, including chromosome 9 orphons, were excluded from the earlier analysis of approximately 500 of the donors because counts were too low. The sequencing pipeline was judged likely to have produced a cluster of highly shared sequence variants as a technical artifact. A later analysis found that most CMV-associated TCR beta chains appeared HLA-restricted, with HLA associations seemingly driven largely by CMV exposure. A later analysis found that HLA-associated TCR beta chains were more clonally expanded and had lower generation probabilities than equally common non-associated chains. Linkage disequilibrium might explain the correlated functional status among segregating V segments, but an unknown experimental factor could not be ruled out. The study gave a list of more than 150 TCR beta chains associated with cytomegalovirus. Most TCR sequences were seen in very few donors, while some public TCRs were found in many individuals. Cytomegalovirus status was reported to be diagnosed by the classifier with high specificity and sensitivity in both the original and validation cohorts. In a later analysis, the rate of TCR association differed among HLA loci, with DRB1 alleles having the most associated TCRs and HLA-C alleles having the fewest. Broadly in line with IMGT annotations, most TCR beta V segments showed up in productive rearrangements about 90% or about 30% of the time in an earlier analysis of 587 of the donors. Compared with the approximately 700-donor mean, donors in an Asian-associated ancestry cluster had fewer N-insertions in productive TCRs, according to a later genetic analysis. Because the 87-base-pair reads could not distinguish some IMGT-functional V segments, including TRBV6-2 and TRBV6-3, those segments were excluded. A further reported finding was that TCR beta sequences accurately predicted the HLA-A and HLA-B alleles for most subjects in the first cohort.

The sequenced sample consisted of PBMCs. The chain is made from TRBV4-3 and TRBJ1-6, with 7 bases in between that match TRBD1. This clonotype was obtained from a woman aged 45 to 65 in good health and CMV-seropositive. The CDR3 corresponds to CASSPGQINSPLHF. DNA sequence: TGCGCCAGCAGCCCGGGACAGATTAATTCACCCCTCCACTTT.